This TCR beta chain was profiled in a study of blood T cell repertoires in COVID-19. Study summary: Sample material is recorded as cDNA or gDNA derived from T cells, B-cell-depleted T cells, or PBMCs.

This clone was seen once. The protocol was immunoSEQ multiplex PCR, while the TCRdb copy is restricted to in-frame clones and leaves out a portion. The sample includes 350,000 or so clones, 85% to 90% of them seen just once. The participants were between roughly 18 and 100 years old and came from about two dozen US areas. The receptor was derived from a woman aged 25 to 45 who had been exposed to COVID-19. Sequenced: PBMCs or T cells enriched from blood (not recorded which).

The CDR3 reads CASSPTKGQAQETQYF. In DNA form, the CDR3 reads TGTGCCAGCTCACCCACTAAGGGACAGGCCCAAGAGACCCAGTACTTC. The chain is built from TRBV18 and TRBJ2-5; 8 nucleotides align to TRBD1. The trim removed 3 bases at V and 1 base at J, leaving 7 bases unmatched. The CDR3 has 16 residues. Germline CDR1 is KGHSH and CDR2 is LQKENI.